This T cell receptor (beta chain) was documented in a study of shared clonotypes between healthy human individuals. For this clone: Its cognate antigen is unknown.

Study results and limitations: The sole specimen, blood, was sampled, and tissue repertoires likely differ.

Selected positively for CCR7 and CD45RO-negative, naive CD8 cells excluded terminally differentiated effector memory CD45RA+ cells. HIV-negative, healthy adults without recent acute infections or vaccinations were the donors. All donors were Caucasian adults living in Nashville, Tennessee. The V gene's germline CDR1 is SQVTM and CDR2 ANQGSEA. V was clipped by 4 bases and J by 0 bases, with 9 bases between them. The CDR3 is made up of 13 amino acids. Assay execution proceeded at the deep level. Assay: immunoSEQ multiplex PCR; the TCRdb copy retains only in-frame clones and omits some. The sample lists hundreds of thousands of clones, roughly 95% occurring once.

The TCR originated in a woman in her twenties or thirties in good health. The J gene is TRBJ1-2, the V gene TRBV29-1, with D possibly matching TRBD1 (5 bases). The sequenced sample consisted of naive CD8+ T cells sorted from blood. DNA for the CDR3: TGCAGCGTTGGTCAGGGTCCTAACTATGGCTACACCTTC. This encodes CSVGQGPNYGYTF.